This TCR beta chain was sequenced for a study of regulatory T cells in long-lasting Graves disease. Construction of the TCR beta libraries employed iRepertoire HTBI primers in conjunction with Arm-PCR of CDR3 regions. TCRdb independently ran MiXCR on the multiplex PCR reads; one entry per CDR3 protein. Counted here are hundreds of thousands of distinct CDR3 sequences, about 20% occurring once; the ten biggest clones make up under 15%. This clonotype was counted between two and nine times. Its antigen is currently unknown. Stated time point: persistent/refractory GD, antithyroid drugs over 5 years with positive TRAb. Researchers made the TCR library from RNA that was extracted from PBMCs. Patients were from an endocrinology department in Xi'an, China. Study findings and constraints: Persistent patients had more shared public clonotypes (about 2,800) than new patients (roughly 940).

The TCR was taken from a female donor with Graves disease. Source: peripheral blood mononuclear cells (PBMCs), taken when the disease was refractory, from a patient treated with antithyroid drugs.

The CDR3, as DNA: TGCGCCAGCGGATCCGAAACCGGGGAGCTGTTTTTT. It codes for CASGSETGELFF. This chain connects TRBV5-1 to TRBJ2-2, with D uncertain. The CDR3 contains 12 residues. Germline V CDR1 and CDR2: SGHRS, YFSETQ. Trimming took off 7 bases at V and 5 bases at J, with 9 bases between the two ends.